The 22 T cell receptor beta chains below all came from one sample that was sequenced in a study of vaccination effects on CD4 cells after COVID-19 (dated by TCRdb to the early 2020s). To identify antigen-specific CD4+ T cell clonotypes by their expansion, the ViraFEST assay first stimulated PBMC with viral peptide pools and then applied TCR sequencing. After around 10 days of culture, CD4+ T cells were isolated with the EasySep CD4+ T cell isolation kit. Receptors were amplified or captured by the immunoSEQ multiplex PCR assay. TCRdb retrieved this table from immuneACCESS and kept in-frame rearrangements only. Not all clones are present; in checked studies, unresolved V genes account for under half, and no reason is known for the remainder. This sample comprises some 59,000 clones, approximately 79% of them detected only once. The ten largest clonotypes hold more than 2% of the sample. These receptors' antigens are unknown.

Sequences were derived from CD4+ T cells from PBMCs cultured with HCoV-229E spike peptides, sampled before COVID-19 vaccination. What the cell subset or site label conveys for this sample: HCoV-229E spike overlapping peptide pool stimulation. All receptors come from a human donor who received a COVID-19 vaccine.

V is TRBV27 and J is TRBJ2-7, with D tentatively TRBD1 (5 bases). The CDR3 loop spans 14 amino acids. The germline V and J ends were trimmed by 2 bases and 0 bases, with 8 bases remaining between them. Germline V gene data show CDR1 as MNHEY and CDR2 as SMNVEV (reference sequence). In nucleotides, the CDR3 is TGTGCCAGCAGTTTAAACAGGCTCTCCTACGAGCAGTACGTC. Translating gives CASSLNRLSYEQYV.

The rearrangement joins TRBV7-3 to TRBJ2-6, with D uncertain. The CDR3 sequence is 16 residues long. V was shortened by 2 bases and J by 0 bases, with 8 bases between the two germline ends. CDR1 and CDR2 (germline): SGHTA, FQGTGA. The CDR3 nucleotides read TGTGCCAGCAGCTTACAATTTTACTCTGGGGCCAACGTCCTGACTTTC. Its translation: CASSLQFYSGANVLTF.

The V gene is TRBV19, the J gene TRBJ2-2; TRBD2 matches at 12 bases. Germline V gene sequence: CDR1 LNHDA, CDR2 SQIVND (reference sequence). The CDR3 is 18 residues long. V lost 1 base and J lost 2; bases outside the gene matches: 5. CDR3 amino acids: CASSIGTSGGYNTGELFF. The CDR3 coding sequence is TGTGCCAGTAGTATAGGTACTAGCGGGGGGTATAACACCGGGGAGCTGTTTTTT.

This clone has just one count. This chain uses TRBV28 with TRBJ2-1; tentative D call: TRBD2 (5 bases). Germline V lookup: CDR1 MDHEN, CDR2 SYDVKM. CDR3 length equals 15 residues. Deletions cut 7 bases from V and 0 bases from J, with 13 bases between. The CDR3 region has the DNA TGTGCCAGCACCCCCCAAGAGGGCTCCTACAATGAGCAGTTCTTC. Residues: CASTPQEGSYNEQFF.

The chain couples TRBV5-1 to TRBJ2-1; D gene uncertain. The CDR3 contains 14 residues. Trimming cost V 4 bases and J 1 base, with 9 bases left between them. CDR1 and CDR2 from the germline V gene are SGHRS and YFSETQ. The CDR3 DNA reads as TGCGCCAGCAGCCCCCGCGGATCCTACAATGAGCAGTTCTTC. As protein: CASSPRGSYNEQFF.

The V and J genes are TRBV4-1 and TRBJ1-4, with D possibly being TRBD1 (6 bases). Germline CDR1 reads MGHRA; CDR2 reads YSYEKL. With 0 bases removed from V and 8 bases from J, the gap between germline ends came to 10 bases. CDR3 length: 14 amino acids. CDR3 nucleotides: TGCGCCAGCAGCCAAGATGAGGGGGGCGAAAAACTGTTTTTT. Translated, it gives CASSQDEGGEKLFF.

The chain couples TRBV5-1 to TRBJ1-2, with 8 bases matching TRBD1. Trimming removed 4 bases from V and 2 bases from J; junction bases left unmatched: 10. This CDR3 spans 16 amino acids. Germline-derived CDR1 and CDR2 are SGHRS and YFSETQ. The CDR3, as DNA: TGCGCCAGCAGCCCAACGGGGCAGGGGGCGAACTATGGCTACACCTTC. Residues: CASSPTGQGANYGYTF. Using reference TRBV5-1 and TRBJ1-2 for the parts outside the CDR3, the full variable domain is KAGVTQTPRYLIKTRGQQVTLSCSPISGHRSVSWYQQTPGQGLQFLFEYFSETQRNKGNFPGRFSGRQFSNSRSEMNVSTLELGDSALYLCASSPTGQGANYGYTFGSGTRLTVV.

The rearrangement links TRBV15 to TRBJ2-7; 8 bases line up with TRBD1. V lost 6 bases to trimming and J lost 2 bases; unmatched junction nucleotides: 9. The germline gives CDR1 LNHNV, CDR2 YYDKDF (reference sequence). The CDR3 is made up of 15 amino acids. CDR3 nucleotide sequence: TGTGCCACCAGTCGCGGACAGGGCCCAGCCTACGAGCAGTACGTC. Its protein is CATSRGQGPAYEQYV.

In DNA form, the CDR3 reads TGTGCCAGCAGCCACCGTAGCGGGGGGGCCGTCAATGAGCAGTTCTTC. Protein product: CASSHRSGGAVNEQFF. This chain joins TRBV3-1 (or the pseudogene TRBV3-2) and TRBJ2-1; 11 bases fit TRBD2. This CDR3 is built from 16 residues. From germline, CDR1 is LGHDT and CDR2 YNNKEL (reference sequence). Trimming cost V 3 bases and J 6 bases; bases outside gene matches: 7.

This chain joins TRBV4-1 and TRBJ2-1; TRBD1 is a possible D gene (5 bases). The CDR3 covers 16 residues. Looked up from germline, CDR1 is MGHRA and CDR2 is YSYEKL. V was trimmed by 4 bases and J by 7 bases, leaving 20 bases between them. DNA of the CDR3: TGCGCCAGCAGCCTACAAGATGCCGCAGGGCGGAATGAGCAGTTCTTC. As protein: CASSLQDAAGRNEQFF.

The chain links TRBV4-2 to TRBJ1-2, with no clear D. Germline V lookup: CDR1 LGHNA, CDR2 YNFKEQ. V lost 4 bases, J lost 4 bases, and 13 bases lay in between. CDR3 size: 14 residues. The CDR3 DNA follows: TGTGCCAGCAGCCTAGCGGATCAGTCCTATGGCTACACCTTC. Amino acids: CASSLADQSYGYTF.

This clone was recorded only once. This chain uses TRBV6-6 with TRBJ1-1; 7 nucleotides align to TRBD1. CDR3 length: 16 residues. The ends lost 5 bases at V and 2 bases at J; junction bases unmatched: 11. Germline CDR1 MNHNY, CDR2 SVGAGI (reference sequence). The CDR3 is CASSPGRDSINTEAFF. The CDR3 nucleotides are TGTGCCAGCAGTCCTGGCCGGGACAGTATTAACACTGAAGCTTTCTTT.

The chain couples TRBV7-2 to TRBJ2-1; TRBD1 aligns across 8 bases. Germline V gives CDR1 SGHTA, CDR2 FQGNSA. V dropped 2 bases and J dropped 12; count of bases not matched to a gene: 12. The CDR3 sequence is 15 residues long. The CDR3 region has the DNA TGTGCCAGCAGCTTACAGGGGGCCCCTAGGTTTGTGCAGTTCTTC. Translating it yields CASSLQGAPRFVQFF.

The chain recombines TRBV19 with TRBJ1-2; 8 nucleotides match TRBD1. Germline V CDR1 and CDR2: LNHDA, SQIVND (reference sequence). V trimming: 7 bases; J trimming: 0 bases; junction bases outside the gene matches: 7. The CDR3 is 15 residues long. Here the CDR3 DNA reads TGTGCCAGTAAGGGACAGGTGGGCCCTAACTATGGCTACACCTTC. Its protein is CASKGQVGPNYGYTF.

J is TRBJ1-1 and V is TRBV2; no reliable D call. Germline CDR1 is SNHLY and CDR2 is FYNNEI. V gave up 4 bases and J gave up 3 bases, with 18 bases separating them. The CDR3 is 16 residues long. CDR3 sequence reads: CASSAHVSASYTEAFF. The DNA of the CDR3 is TGTGCCAGCAGTGCTCATGTCTCAGCTTCCTACACTGAAGCTTTCTTT.

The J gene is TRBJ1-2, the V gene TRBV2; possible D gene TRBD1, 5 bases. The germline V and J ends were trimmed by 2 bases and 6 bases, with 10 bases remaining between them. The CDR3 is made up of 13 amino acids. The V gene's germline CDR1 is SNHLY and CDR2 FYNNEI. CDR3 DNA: TGTGCCAGCAGTGAAAGGTGGGGACATGGCTACACCTTC. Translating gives CASSERWGHGYTF. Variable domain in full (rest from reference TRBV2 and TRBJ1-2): EPEVTQTPSHQVTQMGQEVILRCVPISNHLYFYWYRQILGQKVEFLVSFYNNEISEKSEIFDDQFSVERPDGSNFTLKIRSTKLEDSAMYFCASSERWGHGYTFGSGTRLTVV.

CDR3 amino acids: CAGILAGGPANTGELFF. In DNA, the CDR3 is TGTGCCGGCATCCTAGCGGGGGGGCCAGCGAACACCGGGGAGCTGTTTTTT. The rearrangement uses TRBV7-9 and TRBJ2-2, with 12 bases matching TRBD2. V gave up 11 bases and J gave up 0 bases; unmatched junction bases: 10. The CDR3 extends over 17 amino acids. Germline CDR1 reads SEHNR; CDR2 reads FQNEAQ (reference sequence).

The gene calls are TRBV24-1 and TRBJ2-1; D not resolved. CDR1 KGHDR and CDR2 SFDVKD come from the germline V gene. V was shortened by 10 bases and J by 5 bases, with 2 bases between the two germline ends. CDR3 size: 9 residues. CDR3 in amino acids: CATHNEQFF. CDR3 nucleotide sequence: TGTGCCACTCACAATGAGCAGTTCTTC.

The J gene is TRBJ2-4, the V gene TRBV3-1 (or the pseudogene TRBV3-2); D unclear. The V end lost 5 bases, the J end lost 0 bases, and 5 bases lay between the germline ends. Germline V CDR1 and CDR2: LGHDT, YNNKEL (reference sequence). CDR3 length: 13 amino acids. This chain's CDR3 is CASSLIAKNIQYF. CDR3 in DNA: TGTGCCAGCAGCTTAATAGCCAAAAACATTCAGTACTTC.

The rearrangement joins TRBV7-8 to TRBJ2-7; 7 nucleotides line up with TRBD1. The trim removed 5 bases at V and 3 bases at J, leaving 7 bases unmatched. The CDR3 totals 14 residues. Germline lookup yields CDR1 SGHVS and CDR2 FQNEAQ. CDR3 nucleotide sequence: TGTGCCAGCAGCCCGGGACAGACTATCTACGAGCAGTACGTC. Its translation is CASSPGQTIYEQYV.

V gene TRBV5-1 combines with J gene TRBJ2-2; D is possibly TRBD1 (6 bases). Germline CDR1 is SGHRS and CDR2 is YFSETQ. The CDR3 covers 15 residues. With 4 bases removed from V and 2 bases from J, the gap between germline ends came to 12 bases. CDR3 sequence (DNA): TGCGCCAGCAGCCCGACAGGAGTAAACACCGGGGAGCTGTTTTTT. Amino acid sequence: CASSPTGVNTGELFF.

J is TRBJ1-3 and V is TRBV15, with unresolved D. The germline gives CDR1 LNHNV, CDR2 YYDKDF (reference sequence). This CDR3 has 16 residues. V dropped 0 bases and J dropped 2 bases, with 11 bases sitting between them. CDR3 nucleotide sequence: TGTGCCACCAGCAGAGAATCCAATATAGCTGGAAACACCATATATTTT. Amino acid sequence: CATSRESNIAGNTIYF.